One sample yielded the 26 T cell receptor beta chains listed below, sequenced in a study of tumor-infiltrating lymphocytes in primary liver carcinoma. Alongside blood RNA obtained from unsorted whole blood, germline DNA was also extracted. The researchers produced TCR beta cDNA from 400 to 650 ng total RNA with a constant-region primer. What produced the TCR beta libraries was three nested multiplex PCR rounds using slightly modified ARM-PCR. Running 9 to 11 cycles apiece, the first two PCR rounds relied on TRBV1-TRBV30 forward primers together with a C-beta reverse primer. TCRdb processed the multiplex PCR reads anew with MiXCR; each CDR3 protein has one entry. The sample comprises 300,000 to 350,000 distinct CDR3 sequences, approximately 64% of which are singletons, and approximately 5.9% rests with the top ten. Sequences were obtained from peripheral blood. The receptor set was obtained from a man aged 40-55 years with primary liver carcinoma and hepatitis B virus infection.

With respect to this clonotype: A read error may explain this, as a much larger clone is one base away. The chain uses TRBV4-1 and TRBJ2-5; 8 nucleotides line up with TRBD2. The CDR3 sequence is 14 residues long. CDR1 MGHRA and CDR2 YSYEKL come from the germline V gene. The CDR3 DNA sequence: TGCGCCAGCGGCCAACTAGCGGAGAAAGAGACCCAGTACTTC. Encoded protein: CASGQLAEKETQYF.

This clonotype was counted at least ten times. For the CDR3, the DNA is TGCAGCGTTGAGCCTAGCGGGAAGACCGGGGAGCTGTTTTTT. Amino acids: CSVEPSGKTGELFF. The rearrangement links TRBV29-1 to TRBJ2-2; 9 bases are a match to TRBD2. Germline V gives CDR1 SQVTM, CDR2 ANQGSEA. The CDR3 spans 14 residues. The V and J ends lost 3 bases and 5 bases, in that order; junction bases with no gene match: 4.

This clonotype appeared many times. The chain couples TRBV4-1 to TRBJ2-7; D uncertain. Trimming removed 0 bases from V and 3 bases from J, with 9 bases in between. The CDR3 sequence is 14 residues long. The germline CDR1 and CDR2 sequences are MGHRA and YSYEKL. The CDR3 is CASSQERSVYEQYF. In nucleotides, the CDR3 is TGCGCCAGCAGCCAAGAACGGTCGGTCTACGAGCAGTACTTC.

With respect to this clonotype: This may be a read error, as it is one base from a much larger clone. The CDR3: CASSARPRGSGSRGVYF. CDR3 coding DNA: TGTGCCAGCAGTGCACGGCCCCGGGGAAGCGGGAGTCGAGGAGTGTATTTT. The chain employs TRBV6-2 or TRBV6-3 and TRBJ2-3; 8 nucleotides match TRBD2. V trimming: 5 bases; J trimming: 14 bases; junction bases outside the gene matches: 24. This CDR3 contains 17 residues. Per germline, CDR1 MNHEY and CDR2 SVGEGT.

This clonotype came up once. The chain carries TRBV13 and TRBJ2-1; 7 bases are shared with TRBD2. After removal of 4 bases from V and 5 bases from J, the junction contained 8 bases not matched to a gene. The length of the CDR3 is 15 residues. CDR1 and CDR2 (germline): PRHDT, FYEKMQ (reference sequence). CDR3 DNA: TGTGCCAGCAGCTCTAGCGGTAAGGGCGACAATGAGCAGTTCTTC. Protein: CASSSSGKGDNEQFF. Using reference TRBV13 and TRBJ2-1 for the parts outside the CDR3, the full variable domain is AAGVIQSPRHLIKEKRETATLKCYPIPRHDTVYWYQQGPGQDPQFLISFYEKMQSDKGSIPDRFSAQQFSDYHSELNMSSLELGDSALYFCASSSSGKGDNEQFFGPGTRLTVL.

As regards this clonotype: The conserved closing phenylalanine or tryptophan is absent in this CDR3, likely reflecting a read error. This chain links TRBV11-2 with TRBJ1-1; D unresolved. CDR3 size: 14 residues. The germline V gene has CDR1 SGHAT and CDR2 FQNNGV. The V end lost 1 base, the J end lost 3 bases, and 9 bases lay between the germline ends. Written as DNA, the CDR3 is TGTGCCAGCAGCTTAGCAGGTATTGACACTGAAGCTTTCTCT. Its translation is CASSLAGIDTEAFS.

V and J are TRBV11-2 and TRBJ2-3, with TRBD2 identical over 10 bases. Germline assignment: CDR1 SGHAT and CDR2 FQNNGV. J gave up 11 bases and V 7 bases, and 21 bases lay outside the gene matches. There are 17 residues in the CDR3. This CDR3 reads CASIFTSGNPSTYMQYF. CDR3 sequence (DNA): TGTGCCAGCATCTTCACTAGCGGGAATCCTAGCACATATATGCAGTATTTT.

Notes on this clonotype: A much larger clonotype is one base distant, so this may be a read error. The chain recombines TRBV29-1 with TRBJ1-5, with TRBD1 identical over 9 bases. Germline loops: CDR1 SQVTM, CDR2 ANQGSEA. The CDR3 is made up of 14 amino acids. The CDR3 loop reads CSVAQGASSQPQHF. Here the CDR3 DNA reads TGCAGCGTAGCACAGGGGGCCAGCAGTCAGCCCCAGCATTTT.

Regarding this clonotype: A much larger clone lies a single base off, so this may be a read error. The chain carries TRBV29-1 and TRBJ2-3, with TRBD2 matching over 8 bases. Germline CDR1 reads SQVTM; CDR2 reads ANQGSEA. The trim removed 8 bases at V and 7 bases at J, leaving 14 bases unmatched. The CDR3 is 14 amino acids. For the CDR3, the DNA is TGCAGCCGTGGCCAGCGGGAGAGCGCAAATACGCAGTATTTT. It specifies CSRGQRESANTQYF.

Turning to this clonotype: Since a much larger clone is just one base distant, this may be a read error. This rearrangement joins TRBV6-2 or TRBV6-3 to TRBJ2-2; D not resolved. CDR3 size: 14 residues. Germline CDR1 reads MNHEY; CDR2 reads SVGEGT. Trimming pared 3 bases from V and 1 base from J, leaving 6 bases between. The CDR3 DNA is TGTGCCAGCAGTTATATGGTGAACACCGGGGAGCTGTTTTTT. Its translation is CASSYMVNTGELFF.

In this sample, this clonotype turned up a few times. The rearrangement joins TRBV5-1 to TRBJ2-3; 11 nucleotides align to TRBD2. The germline CDR1 and CDR2 sequences are SGHRS and YFSETQ. The V segment lost 1 base and the J segment 0 bases; nucleotides outside the gene matches: 7. This CDR3 has 18 residues. The CDR3 region is CASSLRDTSGRSTDTQYF. The CDR3 DNA sequence: TGCGCCAGCAGCTTGAGGGACACTAGCGGGAGAAGCACAGATACGCAGTATTTT.

In the case of this clonotype: Possible read error: a much larger clone is one base away. The chain uses TRBV28 and TRBJ2-7, with a possible D match to TRBD1 (5 bases). Germline V gene lookup returns CDR1 MDHEN and CDR2 SYDVKM. CDR3 length equals 13 residues. Deletions cut 7 bases from V and 4 bases from J, with 14 bases between. CDR3 sequence reads: CASTPGWRYEQYF. The CDR3 DNA sequence: TGTGCCAGCACGCCAGGGTGGCGGTACGAGCAGTACTTC.

The rearrangement links TRBV7-9 to TRBJ2-2; D perhaps matches TRBD2 (5 bases). The germline V and J ends were trimmed by 0 bases and 0 bases, with 5 bases remaining between them. The CDR3 totals 15 residues. Germline CDR1 is SEHNR and CDR2 is FQNEAQ (reference sequence). Here the CDR3 DNA reads TGTGCCAGCAGCTTAGCAGCGGCGAACACCGGGGAGCTGTTTTTT. Residues: CASSLAAANTGELFF.

On this clonotype itself: With a much larger clone just one base away, this may be a read error. For the CDR3, the DNA is TGTACCAGCAGTTACGCAGGGCACCACAATGAGCAGTTCTTC. Protein product: CTSSYAGHHNEQFF. The chain employs TRBV6-5 and TRBJ2-1; a weak D match, TRBD1 (5 bases). The germline V gene encodes CDR1 MNHEY and CDR2 SVGAGI. This CDR3 has 14 amino acids.

Details on this clonotype: An end of the junction does not agree with germline; a read error may underlie this. The rearrangement joins TRBV11-2 to TRBJ2-1; D call uncertain. Germline V gives CDR1 SGHAT, CDR2 FQNNGV. This CDR3 region has 11 residues. CDR3: CASSFDCEQSF. DNA of the CDR3: TGTGCCAGCAGCTTCGACTGCGAGCAGTCCTTC.

As regards this clonotype: As the CDR3 is not closed by the conserved phenylalanine or tryptophan, this likely results from a read error. The chain uses TRBV11-2 and TRBJ2-3; 9 positions agree with TRBD2. CDR1 and CDR2 (germline): SGHAT, FQNNGV. This CDR3 region has 17 residues. The CDR3 protein is CASSLEGGGRVTETQYL. The DNA of the CDR3 is TGTGCCAGCAGCTTAGAGGGGGGCGGGAGGGTGACAGAGACGCAGTATCTT.

For this clonotype: An end of the junction differs from the germline gene, which may be a read error. The gene calls are TRBV6-5 and TRBJ2-7; D is perhaps TRBD2 (6 bases). This CDR3 contains 14 residues. In germline, CDR1 is MNHEY, CDR2 SVGAGI. Here the CDR3 DNA reads TGTGCCAGTAGTTACACTAGCTGGAATAGCGAGCAGTACTTC. Its translation: CASSYTSWNSEQYF.

In regard to this clonotype: Since a much larger clone is just one base distant, this may be a read error. The genes are TRBV4-1 and TRBJ2-5; TRBD2 agrees at 12 bases. The CDR3 totals 15 residues. The germline V gene encodes CDR1 MGHRA and CDR2 YSYEKL. DNA of the CDR3: TGCGCCAGCAGCCAATTGACTAGCGGGAGTGAGACCCAGCACTTC. Translating gives CASSQLTSGSETQHF.

Turning to this clonotype: A junction end diverges from the germline sequence, so it may reflect a read error. The chain carries TRBV11-2 and TRBJ2-7; 7 bases align to TRBD1. This CDR3 has 13 residues. Germline V gives CDR1 SGHAT, CDR2 FQNNGV. The CDR3 bases are TGTGCTAGCACGACTGACAGGGCCTACGAGCAGTACTTC. Amino acid sequence: CASTTDRAYEQYF.

This clonotype was recorded a few times. The J gene is TRBJ2-5, the V gene TRBV5-1; D gene uncertain. Germline V CDR1 and CDR2: SGHRS, YFSETQ. CDR3 length: 14 residues. The V end was cut by 0 bases, the J end by 5 bases, with 11 bases between. The CDR3 protein is CASSLAVPRETQYF. The CDR3 DNA reads TGCGCCAGCAGCTTGGCCGTACCAAGGGAGACCCAGTACTTC.

As for this clonotype: A much larger clone lies a single base off, so this may be a read error. The chain is built from TRBV6-5 and TRBJ2-6; perhaps TRBD2 as D (5 bases). Germline V gives CDR1 MNHEY, CDR2 SVGAGI. The CDR3 is made up of 17 amino acids. In nucleotides, the CDR3 is TGTGCCAGCAGTTTCCTAGCAGGCAGTTCTGGGACCAACGTCCTGACTTTC. It specifies CASSFLAGSSGTNVLTF.

Comments on this clonotype: A much larger clone lies a single base off, so this may be a read error. This chain connects TRBV6-5 to TRBJ1-1; D call uncertain. CDR1 and CDR2 from the germline V gene are MNHEY and SVGAGI. The CDR3 contains 16 residues. Trimming shortened V by 2 bases and J by 3 bases, and 16 bases separated the two germline ends. The CDR3 bases are TGTGCCAGCAGTTACGAAGTCGACATGAGGCACACTGAAGCTTTCTTT. The encoded protein is CASSYEVDMRHTEAFF.

As for this clonotype: Given the absence of the conserved phenylalanine or tryptophan at the CDR3 end, a read error is likely. The chain links TRBV5-1 to TRBJ1-1; tentatively, D is TRBD1 (5 bases). This CDR3 is built from 14 residues. V lost 3 bases, J lost 4 bases, and 13 bases lay in between. Germline V gene lookup returns CDR1 SGHRS and CDR2 YFSETQ. The CDR3 DNA reads TGCGCCAGCAGCTGGGGGGGTTTGGGCACTGAAGCTTTCTCT. Residues: CASSWGGLGTEAFS.

This clonotype was seen at least ten times. The chain employs TRBV6-6 and TRBJ2-7, with TRBD1 matching 7 bases. The germline V gene encodes CDR1 MNHNY and CDR2 SVGAGI (reference sequence). With 2 bases clipped from V and 4 bases from J, the junction kept 5 bases outside the gene matches. CDR3 length equals 14 residues. DNA for the CDR3: TGTGCCAGCAGTTACGGGCAGGGGGTTTACGAGCAGTACTTC. Amino acid sequence: CASSYGQGVYEQYF.

About this clonotype: A much larger clone differs by one base, so this may be a read error. The chain has TRBV6-6 and TRBJ2-7, with 13 bases that match TRBD2. Germline V lookup: CDR1 MNHNY, CDR2 SVGAGI (reference sequence). The CDR3 is made up of 16 amino acids. The CDR3 DNA reads TGTGCCAGCACCAAGCTGCAACTAGCGGGAGGGATCGAGCAGAACTTC. It yields the protein CASTKLQLAGGIEQNF.

In regard to this clonotype: It may be a read error: a sequence one base away is much more abundant. As the CDR3 is not closed by the conserved phenylalanine or tryptophan, this likely results from a read error. CDR3 sequence reads: CASSPSGGWTDTQYY. The CDR3 DNA follows: TGTGCCAGCAGTCCTTCAGGGGGTTGGACAGATACGCAGTATTAT. The chain employs TRBV6-5 and TRBJ2-3; 7 bases are a match to TRBD1. The germline V gene encodes CDR1 MNHEY and CDR2 SVGAGI. The CDR3 totals 15 residues. The trim removed 5 bases at V and 3 bases at J, leaving 8 bases unmatched.